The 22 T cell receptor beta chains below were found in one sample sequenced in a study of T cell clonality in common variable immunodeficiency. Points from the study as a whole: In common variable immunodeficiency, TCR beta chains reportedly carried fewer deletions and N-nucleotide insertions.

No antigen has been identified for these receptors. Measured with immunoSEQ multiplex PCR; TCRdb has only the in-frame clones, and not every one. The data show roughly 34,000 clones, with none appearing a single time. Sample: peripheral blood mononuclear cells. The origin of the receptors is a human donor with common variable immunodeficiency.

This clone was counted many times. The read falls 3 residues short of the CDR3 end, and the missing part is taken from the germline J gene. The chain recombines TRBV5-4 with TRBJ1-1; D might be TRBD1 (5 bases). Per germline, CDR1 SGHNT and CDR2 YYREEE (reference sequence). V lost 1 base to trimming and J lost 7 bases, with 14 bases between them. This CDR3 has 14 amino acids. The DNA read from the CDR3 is TGTGCCAGCAGCTTGACAGGTGGACGCGGTGAA. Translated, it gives CASSLTGGRGE. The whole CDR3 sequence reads CASSLTGGRGEAFF.

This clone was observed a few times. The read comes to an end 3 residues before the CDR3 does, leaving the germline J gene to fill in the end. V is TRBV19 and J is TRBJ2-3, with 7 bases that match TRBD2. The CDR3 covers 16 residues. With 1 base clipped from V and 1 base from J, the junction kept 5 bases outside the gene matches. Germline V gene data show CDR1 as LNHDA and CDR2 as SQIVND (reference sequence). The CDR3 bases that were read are TGTGCCAGTAGTATAGGGGGGGGGTCCGGCACAGATACG. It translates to CASSIGGGSGTDT. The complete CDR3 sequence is CASSIGGGSGTDTQYF.

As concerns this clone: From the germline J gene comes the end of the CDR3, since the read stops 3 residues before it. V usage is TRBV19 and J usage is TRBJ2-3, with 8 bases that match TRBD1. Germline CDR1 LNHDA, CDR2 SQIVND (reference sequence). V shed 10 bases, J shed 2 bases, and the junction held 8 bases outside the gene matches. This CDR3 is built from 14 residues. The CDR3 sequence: CATRQGSFTDTQYF. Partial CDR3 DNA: TGTGCCACCCGACAGGGGTCTTTCACAGATACG.

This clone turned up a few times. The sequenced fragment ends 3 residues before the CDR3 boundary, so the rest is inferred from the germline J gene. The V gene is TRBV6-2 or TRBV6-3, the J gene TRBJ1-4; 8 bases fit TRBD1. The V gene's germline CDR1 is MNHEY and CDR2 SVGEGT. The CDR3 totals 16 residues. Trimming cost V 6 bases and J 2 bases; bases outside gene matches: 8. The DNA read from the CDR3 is TGTGCCAGCAGCGGACAGGGCCGAGAGACTAATGAAAAA. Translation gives CASSGQGRETNEK. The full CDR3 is CASSGQGRETNEKLFF.

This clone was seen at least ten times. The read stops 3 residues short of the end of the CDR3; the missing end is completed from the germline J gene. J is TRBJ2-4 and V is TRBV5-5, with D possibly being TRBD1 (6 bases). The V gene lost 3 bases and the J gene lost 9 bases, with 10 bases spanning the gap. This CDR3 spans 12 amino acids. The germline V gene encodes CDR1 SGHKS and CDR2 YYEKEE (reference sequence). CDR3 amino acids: CASSSTGFIQYF. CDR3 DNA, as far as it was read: TGTGCCAGCAGCTCCACAGGGTTCATT.

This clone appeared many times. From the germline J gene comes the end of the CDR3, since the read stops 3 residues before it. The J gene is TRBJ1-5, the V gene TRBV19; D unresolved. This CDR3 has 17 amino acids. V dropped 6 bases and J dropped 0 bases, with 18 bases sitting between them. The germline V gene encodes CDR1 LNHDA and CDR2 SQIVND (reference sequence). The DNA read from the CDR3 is TGTGCCAGTAGCCTATACGGACCAGACTATAGCAATCAGCCC. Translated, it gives CASSLYGPDYSNQP. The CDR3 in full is CASSLYGPDYSNQPQHF.

The CDR3 bases that were read are TGTGCCTGGAGCCGCGGACTAGTGGGGACAGATACG. This encodes CAWSRGLVGTDT. The complete CDR3 sequence is CAWSRGLVGTDTQYF. The V call is TRBV30, the J call TRBJ2-3, with 7 nucleotides matching TRBD2. Sequencing ends 3 residues short of the CDR3 end; the germline J gene provides the rest. Germline V gene lookup returns CDR1 GTSNPN and CDR2 SVGIG (reference sequence). V gave up 3 bases and J gave up 3 bases; unmatched junction bases: 9. CDR3 length equals 15 residues.

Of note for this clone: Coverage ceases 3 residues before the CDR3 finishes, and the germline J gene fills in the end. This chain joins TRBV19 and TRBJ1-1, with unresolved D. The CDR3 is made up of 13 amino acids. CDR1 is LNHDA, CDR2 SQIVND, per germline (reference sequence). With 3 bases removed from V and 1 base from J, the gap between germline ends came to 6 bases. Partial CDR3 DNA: TGTGCCAGTAGTATTCGCGGGAACACTGAA. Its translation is CASSIRGNTE. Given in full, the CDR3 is CASSIRGNTEAFF.

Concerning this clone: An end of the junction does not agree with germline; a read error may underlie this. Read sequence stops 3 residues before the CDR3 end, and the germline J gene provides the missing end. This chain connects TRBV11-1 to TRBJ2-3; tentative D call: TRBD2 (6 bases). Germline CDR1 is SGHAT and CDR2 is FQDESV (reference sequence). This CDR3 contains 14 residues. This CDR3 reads CASSLSTSKDTQYF. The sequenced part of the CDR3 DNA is TGTGCCAGCAGCTTAAGCACTAGCAAAGATACG. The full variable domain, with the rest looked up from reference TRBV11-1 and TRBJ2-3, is EAEVAQSPRYKITEKSQAVAFWCDPISGHATLYWYRQILGQGPELLVQFQDESVVDDSQLPKDRFSAERLKGVDSTLKIQPAELGDSAMYLCASSLSTSKDTQYFGPGTRLTVL.

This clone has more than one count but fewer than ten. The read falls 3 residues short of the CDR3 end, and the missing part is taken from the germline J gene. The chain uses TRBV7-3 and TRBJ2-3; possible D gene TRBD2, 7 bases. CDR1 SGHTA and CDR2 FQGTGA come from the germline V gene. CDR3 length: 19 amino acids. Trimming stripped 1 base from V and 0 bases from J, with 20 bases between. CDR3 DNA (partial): TGTGCCAGCAGCTTAATCCCCCAGGGAGGGGGGGATAGCACAGATACG. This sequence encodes CASSLIPQGGGDSTDT. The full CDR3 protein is CASSLIPQGGGDSTDTQYF.

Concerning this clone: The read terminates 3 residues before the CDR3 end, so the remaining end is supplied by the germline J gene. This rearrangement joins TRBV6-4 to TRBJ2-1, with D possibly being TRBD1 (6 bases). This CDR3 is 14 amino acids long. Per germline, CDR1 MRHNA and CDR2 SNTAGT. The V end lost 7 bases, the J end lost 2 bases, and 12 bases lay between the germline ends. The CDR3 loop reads CASKVGDTYNEQFF. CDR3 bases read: TGTGCCAGCAAGGTCGGGGACACCTACAATGAG.

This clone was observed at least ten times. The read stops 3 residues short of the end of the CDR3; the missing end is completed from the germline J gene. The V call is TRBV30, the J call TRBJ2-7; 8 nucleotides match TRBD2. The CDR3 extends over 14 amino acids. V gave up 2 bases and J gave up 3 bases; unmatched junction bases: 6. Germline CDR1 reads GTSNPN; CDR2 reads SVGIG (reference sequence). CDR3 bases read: TGTGCCTGGAGTATGGGTAGCGGGATCTACGAG. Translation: CAWSMGSGIYE. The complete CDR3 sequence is CAWSMGSGIYEQYF.

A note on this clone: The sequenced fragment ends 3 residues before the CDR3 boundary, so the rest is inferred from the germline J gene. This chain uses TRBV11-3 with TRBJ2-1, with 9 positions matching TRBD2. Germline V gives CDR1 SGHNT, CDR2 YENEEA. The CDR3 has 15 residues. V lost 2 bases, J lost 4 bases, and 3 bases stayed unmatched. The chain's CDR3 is CASSLRLAAYNEQFF. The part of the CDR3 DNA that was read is TGTGCCAGCAGCTTAAGACTAGCGGCGTACAATGAG.

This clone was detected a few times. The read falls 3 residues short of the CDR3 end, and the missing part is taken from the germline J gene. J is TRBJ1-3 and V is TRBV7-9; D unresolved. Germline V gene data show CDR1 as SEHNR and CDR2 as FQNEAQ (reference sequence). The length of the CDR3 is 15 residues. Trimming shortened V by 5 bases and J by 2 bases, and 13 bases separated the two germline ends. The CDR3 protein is CASSLKLAAGNTIYF. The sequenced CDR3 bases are TGTGCCAGCAGCCTTAAGTTAGCAGCTGGAAACACC.

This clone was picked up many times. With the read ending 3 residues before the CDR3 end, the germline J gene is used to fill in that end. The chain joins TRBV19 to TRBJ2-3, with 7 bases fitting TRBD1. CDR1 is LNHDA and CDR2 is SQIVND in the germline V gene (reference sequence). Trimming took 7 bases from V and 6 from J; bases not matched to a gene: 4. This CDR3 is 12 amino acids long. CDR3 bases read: TGTGCCAGTATTGGGACAGAGGATACG. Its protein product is CASIGTEDT. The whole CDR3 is CASIGTEDTQYF.

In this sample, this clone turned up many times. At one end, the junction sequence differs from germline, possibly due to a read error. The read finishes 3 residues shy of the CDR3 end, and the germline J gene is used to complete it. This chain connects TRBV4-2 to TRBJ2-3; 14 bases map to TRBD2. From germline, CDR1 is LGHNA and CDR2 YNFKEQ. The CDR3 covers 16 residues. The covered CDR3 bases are TGCGCCAGCAGCCAAGAGGGGACTAGCGGGAGAATTACG. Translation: CASSQEGTSGRIT. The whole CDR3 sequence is CASSQEGTSGRITQYF.

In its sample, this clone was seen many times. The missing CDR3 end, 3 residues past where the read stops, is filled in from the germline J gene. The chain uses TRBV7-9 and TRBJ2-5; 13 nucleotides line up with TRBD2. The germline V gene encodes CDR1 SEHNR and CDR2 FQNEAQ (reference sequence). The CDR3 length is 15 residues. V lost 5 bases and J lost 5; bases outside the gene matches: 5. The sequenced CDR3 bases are TGTGCCAGCAGCCCCGGGACTAGCGGGACCGAGACC. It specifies CASSPGTSGTET. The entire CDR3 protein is CASSPGTSGTETQYF.

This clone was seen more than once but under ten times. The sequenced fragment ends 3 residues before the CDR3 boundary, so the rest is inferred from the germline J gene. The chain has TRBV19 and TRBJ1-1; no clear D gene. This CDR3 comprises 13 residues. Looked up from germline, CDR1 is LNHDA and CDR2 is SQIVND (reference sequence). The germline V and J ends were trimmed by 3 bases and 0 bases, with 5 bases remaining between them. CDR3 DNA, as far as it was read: TGTGCCAGTAGTATCTTTATGAACACTGAA. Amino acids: CASSIFMNTE. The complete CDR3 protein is CASSIFMNTEAFF. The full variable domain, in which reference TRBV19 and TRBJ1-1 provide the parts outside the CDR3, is DGGITQSPKYLFRKEGQNVTLSCEQNLNHDAMYWYRQDPGQGLRLIYYSQIVNDFQKGDIAEGYSVSREKKESFPLTVTSAQKNPTAFYLCASSIFMNTEAFFGQGTRLTVV.

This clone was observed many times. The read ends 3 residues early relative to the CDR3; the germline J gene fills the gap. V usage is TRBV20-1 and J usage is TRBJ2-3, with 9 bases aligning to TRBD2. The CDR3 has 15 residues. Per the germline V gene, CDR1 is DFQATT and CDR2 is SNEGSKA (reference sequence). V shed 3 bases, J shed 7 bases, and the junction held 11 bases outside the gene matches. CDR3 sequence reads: CSASVFTSGWNTQYF. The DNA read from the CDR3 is TGCAGTGCTAGTGTTTTCACTAGCGGGTGGAATACG.

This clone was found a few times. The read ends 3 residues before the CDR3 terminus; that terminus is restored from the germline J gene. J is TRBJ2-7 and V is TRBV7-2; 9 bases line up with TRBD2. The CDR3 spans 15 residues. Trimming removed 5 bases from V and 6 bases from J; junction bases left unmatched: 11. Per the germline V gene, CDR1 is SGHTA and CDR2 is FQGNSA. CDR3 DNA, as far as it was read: TGTGCCAGCAGCCCGGACGAGCGGGAGGACACCGAG. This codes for CASSPDEREDTE. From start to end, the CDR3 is CASSPDEREDTEQYF.

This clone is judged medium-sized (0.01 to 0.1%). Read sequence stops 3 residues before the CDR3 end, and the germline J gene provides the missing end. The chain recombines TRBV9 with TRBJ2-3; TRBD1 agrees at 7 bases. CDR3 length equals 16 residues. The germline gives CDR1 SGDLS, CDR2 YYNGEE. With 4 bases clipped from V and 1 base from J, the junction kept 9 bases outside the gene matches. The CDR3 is CASSPQNRGGTDTQYF. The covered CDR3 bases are TGTGCCAGCAGCCCTCAGAACAGGGGTGGCACAGATACG. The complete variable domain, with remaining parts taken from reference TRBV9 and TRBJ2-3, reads DSGVTQTPKHLITATGQRVTLRCSPRSGDLSVYWYQQSLDQGLQFLIQYYNGEERAKGNILERFSAQQFPDLHSELNLSSLELGDSALYFCASSPQNRGGTDTQYFGPGTRLTVL.

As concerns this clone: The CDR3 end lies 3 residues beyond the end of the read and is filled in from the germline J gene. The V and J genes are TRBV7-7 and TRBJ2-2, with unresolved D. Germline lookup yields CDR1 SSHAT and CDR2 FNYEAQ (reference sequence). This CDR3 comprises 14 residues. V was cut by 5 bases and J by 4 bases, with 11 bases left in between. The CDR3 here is CASSISTVTGELFF. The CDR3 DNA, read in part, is TGTGCCAGCAGCATCTCTACAGTCACCGGGGAG.